This T cell receptor (beta chain) was obtained from a study of blood T cell repertoires in COVID-19. Study-wide context: T cells, B-cell-depleted T cells, or PBMCs provided the cDNA or gDNA that served as material.

The length of the CDR3 is 14 residues. Germline V gene data show CDR1 as MNHEY and CDR2 as SVGAGI. V dropped 5 bases and J dropped 11; count of bases not matched to a gene: 9. This clone has a count of ten or more. Source study methods: Researchers report that nucleated cell counts were estimated from reference gene primer amplification. Repertoires were generated with immunoSEQ multiplex PCR, while TCRdb's copy carries only in-frame clones and drops some. V and J calls and clone size are given by that table; D and trimming were obtained from the DNA. The sample holds 95,000 to 150,000 clones, 75% to 85% seen once.

Sequencing was performed on peripheral blood. The receptor's source is a middle-aged man with active or convalescent COVID-19. V is TRBV6-5 and J is TRBJ1-4; 9 bases align to TRBD1. CDR3 DNA sequence: TGTGCCAGCAGTCCCGGGACAGGGCCACGGAAACTGTTTTTT. This codes for CASSPGTGPRKLFF.